The entry below gives a single T cell receptor (beta chain) sequence along with its context. cDNA prepared by RNA extraction and subsequent reverse transcription served as the template for sequencing. The assay was immunoSEQ multiplex PCR, and TCRdb's table has in-frame clones only and misses some. The data show under 150,000 clones, with around 50% seen just once and 10% held by the top ten. V was shortened by 4 bases and J by 6 bases, with 16 bases between the two germline ends. Germline CDR1 and CDR2: MGHDK and SYGVNS. The CDR3 is 14 residues long. The data stem from a study of CD8+ T cells in alopecia areata.

This sequence originates from a human donor with alopecia areata. The chain links TRBV25-1 to TRBJ2-7; D is unclear. Sequencing input: NKG2D-low CD8+ T cells sorted from blood. Written as DNA, the CDR3 is TGTGCCAGCAGTGTGGCAGCCGACGTGTCCGAGCAGTACTTC. Protein: CASSVAADVSEQYF.